One sample yielded the 16 T cell receptor beta chains listed below, sequenced in a study of neurological immune-mediated disorders. MiXCR, run by TCRdb on the 5' RACE reads, gives a single entry per CDR3 protein. The data show tens of thousands of distinct CDR3 sequences, 5.2% seen once. The specimen was PBMCs. The receptors were sampled from a man between 18 and 29 years old with multiple sclerosis.

This chain connects TRBV20-1 to TRBJ1-3; D is undetermined. This CDR3 region has 14 residues. The V gene's germline CDR1 is DFQATT and CDR2 SNEGSKA (reference sequence). With 6 bases removed from V and 0 bases from J, the gap between germline ends came to 12 bases. The CDR3: CSALSWDSGNTIYF. In DNA form, the CDR3 reads TGCAGTGCCCTGTCATGGGACTCTGGAAACACCATATATTTT.

This clonotype was observed at least ten times. V gene TRBV29-1 combines with J gene TRBJ2-1, with D uncertain. With 2 bases removed from V and 8 bases from J, the gap between germline ends came to 19 bases. Per the germline V gene, CDR1 is SQVTM and CDR2 is ANQGSEA. CDR3 length: 15 residues. The CDR3 loop reads CSVESGRLIRDEQFF. In DNA form, the CDR3 reads TGCAGCGTTGAATCGGGTCGATTGATTCGGGATGAGCAGTTCTTC.

This clonotype was observed many times. The chain has TRBV27 and TRBJ2-2, with D perhaps TRBD1 (7 bases). The V gene's germline CDR1 is MNHEY and CDR2 SMNVEV (reference sequence). There are 16 residues in the CDR3. The V gene lost 1 base and the J gene lost 7 bases, with 16 bases spanning the gap. CDR3 amino acids: CASSLWGDSFVGELFF. The CDR3 DNA sequence: TGTGCCAGCAGTTTATGGGGGGACAGCTTCGTCGGGGAGCTGTTTTTT.

This clonotype was picked up many times. This chain connects TRBV12-3 or TRBV12-4 to TRBJ1-2; D is unresolved. The ends were cut back, 6 bases at V and 8 bases at J, with 13 bases in the middle. The CDR3 spans 12 residues. The CDR3 region is CASSGGLGGYTF. CDR3 nucleotide sequence: TGTGCCAGCAGCGGAGGACTCGGAGGCTACACCTTC.

Ten or more counts support this clonotype. V is TRBV20-1 and J is TRBJ2-5; no reliable D call. Per germline, CDR1 DFQATT and CDR2 SNEGSKA (reference sequence). This CDR3 comprises 13 residues. V lost 0 bases to trimming and J lost 2 bases, with 7 bases between them. CDR3: CSARDLPQETQYF. The DNA for the CDR3 is TGCAGTGCTAGAGATCTTCCACAAGAGACCCAGTACTTC.

This clonotype has at least ten counts. The rearrangement joins TRBV7-3 to TRBJ2-1; 9 nucleotides agree with TRBD1. CDR1 is SGHTA and CDR2 is FQGTGA in the germline V gene. The CDR3 is 17 amino acids. J was trimmed by 5 bases and V by 1 base; bases with no gene match: 9. The CDR3 coding sequence is TGTGCCAGCAGCTTAAACTACCGACAGGGGGGAAACAATGAGCAGTTCTTC. Encoded protein: CASSLNYRQGGNNEQFF.

This clonotype was seen repeatedly, ten times or more. The chain is built from TRBV6-2 or TRBV6-3 and TRBJ2-1; the D gene is possibly TRBD2 (5 bases). Between the trimmed V and J ends, which lost 5 bases and 9 bases, there was a span of 14 bases. The CDR3 has 13 amino acids. Germline CDR1 reads MNHEY; CDR2 reads SVGEGT. For the CDR3, the DNA is TGTGCCAGCAGTGCCCGGACTGGGCGTGAGCAGTTCTTC. It is translated as CASSARTGREQFF.

Details on this clonotype: Germline and junction disagree at one end, which may indicate a read error. This chain links TRBV20-1 with TRBJ1-5, with a possible D match to TRBD1 (6 bases). The CDR3 sequence is 13 residues long. Germline V CDR1 and CDR2: DFQATT, SNEGSKA (reference sequence). The CDR3 DNA reads TGCAGTGCTAGAAAAGTTTCTCAGGGGCCCCAGAATTTT. Protein: CSARKVSQGPQNF.

At least ten counts were recorded for this clonotype. The chain joins TRBV11-2 to TRBJ1-5, with D uncertain. There are 13 residues in the CDR3. The germline gives CDR1 SGHAT, CDR2 FQNNGV. V was shortened by 0 bases and J by 11 bases, with 11 bases between the two germline ends. Written as DNA, the CDR3 is TGTGCCAGCAGCTTAGAACCTCATTTAGCCCAGCATTTT. This encodes CASSLEPHLAQHF.

This clonotype was seen repeatedly, ten times or more. The chain has TRBV29-1 and TRBJ2-3; 7 bases line up with TRBD2. The germline V gene encodes CDR1 SQVTM and CDR2 ANQGSEA. CDR3 size: 13 residues. V lost 3 bases, J lost 1 base, and 1 base stayed unmatched. The CDR3 loop reads CSVEGGGTDTQYF. The DNA of the CDR3 is TGCAGCGTTGAGGGAGGGGGCACAGATACGCAGTATTTT.

This clonotype was counted at least ten times. The rearrangement joins TRBV5-1 to TRBJ2-7; tentative D call: TRBD2 (6 bases). The V gene's germline CDR1 is SGHRS and CDR2 YFSETQ. V lost 4 bases and J 1 base, leaving 15 bases between the germline ends. The CDR3 spans 15 residues. The CDR3 sequence: CASSDPYAGSYEQYF. The CDR3 region has the DNA TGCGCCAGCAGCGACCCATACGCGGGATCCTACGAGCAGTACTTC.

This clonotype appeared many times. This chain joins TRBV20-1 and TRBJ1-1; D uncertain. The CDR3 has 14 amino acids. Between the trimmed V and J ends, which lost 0 bases and 1 base, there was a span of 9 bases. In germline, CDR1 is DFQATT, CDR2 SNEGSKA (reference sequence). The chain's CDR3 is CSARDPGGNTEAFF. Written as DNA, the CDR3 is TGCAGTGCTAGAGATCCAGGAGGGAACACTGAAGCTTTCTTT.

This clonotype was seen only a few times. The J gene is TRBJ1-2, the V gene TRBV6-1, with 8 bases fitting TRBD1. This CDR3 has 15 amino acids. Germline V CDR1 and CDR2: MNHNS, SASEGT. V trimming: 6 bases; J trimming: 4 bases; junction bases outside the gene matches: 10. The CDR3 DNA sequence: TGTGCCAGCAGCACGTACCTGGACAGGGTCTATGGCTACACCTTC. Translation gives CASSTYLDRVYGYTF.

This clonotype was detected many times. The chain has TRBV7-9 and TRBJ2-3, with unresolved D. From germline, CDR1 is SEHNR and CDR2 FQNEAQ (reference sequence). Trimming took 5 bases from V and 0 from J, leaving 15 bases between them. This CDR3 has 16 amino acids. CDR3 nucleotides: TGTGCCAGCAGCCTGGACGAGCTGTTAAGCACAGATACGCAGTATTTT. Its protein is CASSLDELLSTDTQYF.

As to this clonotype: This could be a read error, since a much larger clone is one nucleotide away. The chain is built from TRBV7-2 and TRBJ2-7, with no clear D. Per germline, CDR1 SGHTA and CDR2 FQGNSA. CDR3 length equals 15 residues. Between the trimmed V and J ends, which lost 2 bases and 0 bases, there was a span of 11 bases. The CDR3 here is CTSSLFGHYSYEQYF. CDR3 nucleotide sequence: TGTACCAGCAGCTTATTTGGCCACTACTCCTACGAGCAGTACTTC.

This clonotype was seen many times. The chain carries TRBV12-3 or TRBV12-4 and TRBJ1-1, with TRBD1 matching over 7 bases. This CDR3 has 14 residues. V was clipped by 6 bases and J by 0 bases; unmatched bases: 4. CDR3 in amino acids: CASREGQLNTEAFF. CDR3 coding DNA: TGTGCCAGCAGAGAGGGACAGTTGAACACTGAAGCTTTCTTT.